This T cell receptor (beta chain) was documented in a study of shared clonotypes between healthy human individuals. Study-wide context: The composition of the donors was a couple of women and three men aged 18 to 49.

With V trimmed by 4 bases and J by 2 bases, 3 bases remained unmatched. Germline loops: CDR1 SGHDN, CDR2 FVKESK. The CDR3 extends over 15 amino acids. TCRdb's copy holds only in-frame clones and misses some; the assay was immunoSEQ multiplex PCR. The data show fewer than 400,000 clones, 74% seen once. Material: memory CD4+ T cells sorted from blood. Described subset: CD45RA-negative fraction. The receptor was derived from a man aged 30-40 years in good health. V usage is TRBV14 and J usage is TRBJ2-5, with 11 bases lining up with TRBD2. Here the CDR3 DNA reads TGTGCCAGCAGCCGTCGGACTAGCGGGCAAGAGACCCAGTACTTC. Its translation is CASSRRTSGQETQYF.